The 29 T cell receptor beta chains below were found in one sample sequenced in a study of response to subunit inactivated influenza vaccine. TCRdb passed the RT-PCR reads through MiXCR, listing each CDR3 protein once. This sample has hundreds of thousands of distinct CDR3 sequences, with 10% to 15% found just once. The specimen comprised PBMCs from blood, sampled roughly 47 days after vaccination. These receptors came from a middle-aged man who received an inactivated influenza vaccine.

The genes are TRBV30 and TRBJ2-1; D is possibly TRBD2 (6 bases). The V gene's germline CDR1 is GTSNPN and CDR2 SVGIG (reference sequence). The CDR3 has 17 residues. Trimming left V 7 bases short and J 4 bases short, with 26 bases between. Here the CDR3 reads CASIIGPPRLVYNEQFF. CDR3 nucleotides: TGTGCCTCGATTATTGGGCCCCCTCGACTAGTATACAATGAGCAGTTCTTC.

The sample holds a few counts of this clonotype. V is TRBV27 and J is TRBJ2-7; D might be TRBD1 (5 bases). Germline CDR1 MNHEY, CDR2 SMNVEV (reference sequence). The V and J ends lost 2 bases and 6 bases respectively, with 17 bases between them. The CDR3 has 15 amino acids. CDR3 DNA sequence: TGTGCCAGCAGTTTAAGAAGGGGCATCAGCTCCGAGCAGTACTTC. Translating gives CASSLRRGISSEQYF.

This clonotype was picked up many times. The V gene is TRBV28, the J gene TRBJ2-1, with TRBD2 identical over 8 bases. CDR3 length: 16 amino acids. Trimming cost V 5 bases and J 4 bases; bases outside gene matches: 10. Germline V gene sequence: CDR1 MDHEN, CDR2 SYDVKM. CDR3 sequence (DNA): TGTGCCAGCAGTCCACCTTGGGGCGGGGGGTACAATGAGCAGTTCTTC. Protein sequence: CASSPPWGGGYNEQFF.

The J gene is TRBJ2-1, the V gene TRBV20-1, with 9 positions matching TRBD2. The CDR3 is 16 residues long. The V gene's germline CDR1 is DFQATT and CDR2 SNEGSKA (reference sequence). The CDR3 here is CCSLTLAGRSYNEQFF. CDR3 sequence (DNA): TGCTGTTCATTGACGCTAGCGGGAAGATCCTACAATGAGCAGTTCTTC.

The V and J genes are TRBV7-2 and TRBJ1-5, with no clear D. The CDR3 has 12 amino acids. Deletions cut 3 bases from V and 6 bases from J, with 6 bases between. Germline assignment: CDR1 SGHTA and CDR2 FQGNSA. The CDR3 protein is CASSFLLQPQHF. The CDR3, as DNA: TGTGCCAGCAGCTTTCTCCTTCAGCCCCAGCATTTT.

The chain employs TRBV12-3 or TRBV12-4 and TRBJ1-3; D is unclear. V was trimmed by 3 bases and J by 2 bases, leaving 14 bases between them. The CDR3 consists of 16 residues. The CDR3 bases are TGTGCCAGCAGTTTCGTGAGACCCCTTACTGGAAACACCATATATTTT. This codes for CASSFVRPLTGNTIYF.

In its sample, this clonotype was seen many times. The chain is built from TRBV24-1 and TRBJ2-1; tentative D call: TRBD1 (5 bases). CDR1 and CDR2 from the germline V gene are KGHDR and SFDVKD. Trimming removed 4 bases at V and 0 bases at J, with 12 bases between. The CDR3 is 16 residues long. CDR3 region: CATSDDRPSSYNEQFF. In DNA form, the CDR3 reads TGTGCCACCAGTGACGACAGACCCAGCTCCTACAATGAGCAGTTCTTC.

This clonotype occurred many times. V is TRBV20-1 and J is TRBJ2-7; D gene ambiguous. Germline-derived CDR1 and CDR2 are DFQATT and SNEGSKA (reference sequence). The CDR3 contains 13 residues. Trimming pared 0 bases from V and 6 bases from J, leaving 12 bases between. CDR3 sequence reads: CSARDVLVGEQYF. DNA of the CDR3: TGCAGTGCTAGAGATGTGCTAGTGGGCGAGCAGTACTTC.

The rearrangement links TRBV19 to TRBJ1-2; D is possibly TRBD1 (6 bases). Looked up from germline, CDR1 is LNHDA and CDR2 is SQIVND (reference sequence). CDR3 length: 14 amino acids. Trimming left V 5 bases short and J 0 bases short, with 10 bases between. CDR3 in DNA: TGTGCCAGTAGTGCACAGGGAGCTAACTATGGCTACACCTTC. This encodes CASSAQGANYGYTF.

This clonotype was recorded many times. J is TRBJ2-2 and V is TRBV7-3; TRBD1 is a possible D gene (5 bases). Per germline, CDR1 SGHTA and CDR2 FQGTGA. The V end was cut by 5 bases, the J end by 6 bases, with 13 bases between. CDR3 length: 14 residues. CDR3 in amino acids: CASSITPGSGELFF. The CDR3 nucleotides read TGTGCCAGCAGCATCACTCCAGGGTCCGGGGAGCTGTTTTTT.

The genes are TRBV4-2 and TRBJ2-7; tentatively, D is TRBD2 (5 bases). Trimming pared 1 base from V and 2 bases from J, leaving 9 bases between. The germline V gene encodes CDR1 LGHNA and CDR2 YNFKEQ. The CDR3 has 14 residues. This CDR3 is CASSQGGFPYEQYF. CDR3 nucleotide sequence: TGTGCCAGCAGCCAAGGAGGGTTTCCCTACGAGCAGTACTTC.

This clonotype has ten or more counts. The chain combines TRBV12-3 or TRBV12-4 with TRBJ2-7; no clear D gene. The V gene lost 1 base and the J gene lost 7 bases, with 11 bases spanning the gap. The CDR3 has 13 amino acids. CDR3 loop: CASSLVLSGEQYF. CDR3 in DNA: TGTGCCAGCAGTTTAGTTCTCTCTGGAGAGCAGTACTTC.

This clonotype was observed at least ten times. The J gene is TRBJ1-1, the V gene TRBV7-9; no firm D call. Germline V gives CDR1 SEHNR, CDR2 FQNEAQ (reference sequence). V was clipped by 4 bases and J by 5 bases, with 14 bases between them. The CDR3 spans 14 residues. The CDR3 nucleotides are TGTGCCAGCAGCTCACGACGTTTGAGGACTGAAGCTTTCTTT. Translation gives CASSSRRLRTEAFF.

This chain links TRBV10-3 with TRBJ1-4, with D hard to call. Trimming took 6 bases from V and 8 from J, leaving 13 bases between them. CDR1 is ENHRY and CDR2 is SYGVKD in the germline V gene. The CDR3 consists of 13 residues. The CDR3 spells CAIRIGPAEKLFF. Here the CDR3 DNA reads TGTGCCATCAGAATCGGACCCGCGGAAAAACTGTTTTTT.

This clonotype came up a few times. The chain couples TRBV29-1 to TRBJ2-7; no reliable D call. This CDR3 is built from 12 residues. Per germline, CDR1 SQVTM and CDR2 ANQGSEA. V lost 5 bases and J lost 0, with 8 bases in between. CDR3 DNA sequence: TGCAGCGTTAGTGACAACTCCTACGAGCAGTACTTC. Translated: CSVSDNSYEQYF.

This clonotype occurred a few times. The gene calls are TRBV5-1 and TRBJ2-5; D is unclear. Germline V gene data show CDR1 as SGHRS and CDR2 as YFSETQ. V was clipped by 5 bases and J by 2 bases, with 7 bases between them. The CDR3 is made up of 12 amino acids. CDR3 loop: CASSRRQETQYF. In DNA form, the CDR3 reads TGCGCCAGCAGTCGCAGGCAAGAGACCCAGTACTTC.

This clonotype occurred a few times. This chain connects TRBV5-1 to TRBJ2-1; D not certain. Germline loops: CDR1 SGHRS, CDR2 YFSETQ. Between the trimmed V and J ends, which lost 2 bases and 7 bases, there was a span of 13 bases. The CDR3 is 14 residues long. CDR3 protein: CASSFFPGGNEQFF. DNA for the CDR3: TGCGCCAGCAGCTTCTTTCCCGGCGGTAATGAGCAGTTCTTC.

This clonotype was counted between two and nine times. No DNA is shown, since the ends of the CDR3 on it are uncertain; the CDR3 is the one TCRdb lists. The V and J genes are TRBV21-1 and TRBJ2-7; the table names TRBD2, a call not compared with the DNA. TRBV21-1 corresponds to a pseudogene. The CDR3 totals 13 residues, both ends included. The CDR3 region is CAIWGGGAWEQYF.

The sample holds a few counts of this clonotype. This chain joins TRBV5-4 and TRBJ1-5, with a tentative D call TRBD1 (6 bases). The CDR3 sequence is 14 residues long. The germline V gene has CDR1 SGHNT and CDR2 YYREEE (reference sequence). V was pared by 4 bases and J by 4 bases, with 12 bases between. The DNA for the CDR3 is TGTGCCAGCAGCACCGAGGGGGTTAATCAGCCCCAGCATTTT. It codes for CASSTEGVNQPQHF.

The chain couples TRBV6-1 to TRBJ2-4, with 8 bases fitting TRBD2. The J segment lost 0 bases and the V segment lost 7 bases, leaving 8 bases of the junction unmatched. The germline V gene has CDR1 MNHNS and CDR2 SASEGT. This CDR3 has 16 amino acids. Written as DNA, the CDR3 is TGTGCCAGCACCCCCCGCGGGGGGCTAGCCAAAAACATTCAGTACTTC. Protein product: CASTPRGGLAKNIQYF.

This chain links TRBV12-3 or TRBV12-4 with TRBJ2-7; 10 bases match TRBD1. After removal of 5 bases from V and 6 bases from J, the junction contained 7 bases not matched to a gene. The CDR3 is 14 amino acids. CDR3 in amino acids: CASSSWTGGSEQYF. In DNA form, the CDR3 reads TGTGCCAGCAGTAGCTGGACAGGGGGGTCCGAGCAGTACTTC.

This clonotype has only a few counts. The chain couples TRBV7-6 to TRBJ2-7; 8 bases are shared with TRBD2. Germline V gene lookup returns CDR1 SGHVS and CDR2 FNYEAQ. The CDR3 extends over 15 amino acids. V lost 5 bases and J lost 3; bases outside the gene matches: 9. The CDR3 is CASSPRGGLDYEQYF. The DNA of the CDR3 is TGTGCCAGCAGCCCCCGGGGGGGTTTAGACTACGAGCAGTACTTC.

This clonotype was seen many times. This chain links TRBV20-1 with TRBJ2-7, with TRBD2 identical over 11 bases. V was clipped by 6 bases and J by 2 bases; unmatched bases: 3. CDR1 and CDR2 (germline): DFQATT, SNEGSKA (reference sequence). The CDR3 totals 13 residues. Written as DNA, the CDR3 is TGCAGTGCGACACTAGCGGGAGCCTACGAGCAGTACTTC. Translating gives CSATLAGAYEQYF.

This clonotype was seen at least ten times. This chain uses TRBV20-1 with TRBJ2-7; D is ambiguous. Germline-derived CDR1 and CDR2 are DFQATT and SNEGSKA (reference sequence). The V gene lost 5 bases and the J gene lost 5 bases, with 13 bases spanning the gap. This CDR3 spans 12 amino acids. The chain's CDR3 is CSAQSGRDEQYF. CDR3 DNA: TGCAGTGCTCAATCTGGGCGCGACGAGCAGTACTTC.

The gene calls are TRBV10-2 and TRBJ2-5, with D possibly matching TRBD2 (5 bases). Germline V gene sequence: CDR1 WSHSY, CDR2 SAAADI. The CDR3 is made up of 13 amino acids. Trimming shortened V by 4 bases and J by 3 bases, and 9 bases separated the two germline ends. CDR3 in DNA: TGCGCCAGCAGTGGAGGGCCGAAAGAGACCCAGTACTTC. This gives the protein CASSGGPKETQYF.

The V and J genes are TRBV18 and TRBJ2-7; possibly TRBD2 for D (7 bases). The ends were cut back, 1 base at V and 7 bases at J, with 11 bases in the middle. The CDR3 extends over 13 amino acids. Germline CDR1 is KGHSH and CDR2 is LQKENI. The CDR3 DNA is TGTGCCAGCTCACCACAGGGGGGGGAAGAGCAGTACTTC. This translates into CASSPQGGEEQYF. The whole variable domain, remainder taken from reference TRBV18 and TRBJ2-7, is NAGVMQNPRHLVRRRGQEARLRCSPMKGHSHVYWYRQLPEEGLKFMVYLQKENIIDESGMPKERFSAEFPKEGPSILRIQQVVRGDSAAYFCASSPQGGEEQYFGPGTRLTVT.

In DNA form, the CDR3 reads TGTGCCAGCAGCCTTATTAGCGGGAGGGCCAATGAGCAGTTCTTC. This codes for CASSLISGRANEQFF. This chain links TRBV7-9 with TRBJ2-1, with 11 bases matching TRBD2. The CDR3 has 15 residues. J was trimmed by 6 bases and V by 5 bases; bases with no gene match: 6. CDR1 is SEHNR and CDR2 is FQNEAQ in the germline V gene (reference sequence).

V usage is TRBV7-2 and J usage is TRBJ2-1; tentatively, D is TRBD2 (6 bases). CDR1 and CDR2 from the germline V gene are SGHTA and FQGNSA. The V and J ends lost 5 bases and 10 bases respectively, with 12 bases between them. The CDR3 consists of 12 residues. The CDR3 protein is CASSLGLFEQFF. The CDR3 DNA follows: TGTGCCAGCAGCCTAGGACTATTCGAGCAGTTCTTC.

This clonotype was observed a handful of times. The gene calls are TRBV4-2 and TRBJ2-4, with a tentative D call TRBD1 (5 bases). Germline values: CDR1 LGHNA, CDR2 YNFKEQ. The V gene lost 2 bases and the J gene lost 0 bases, with 14 bases spanning the gap. This CDR3 region has 17 residues. The DNA of the CDR3 is TGTGCCAGCAGCCAAAGAATTACAGGTCTAGCCAAAAACATTCAGTACTTC. Residues: CASSQRITGLAKNIQYF.